Listed below are T cell receptor beta chains from one sample, sequenced in a study of T cells after yellow fever vaccination. TCRdb used MiXCR to reprocess the 5' RACE reads, holding one entry per CDR3 protein. The profile shows 250,000 to 400,000 distinct CDR3 sequences, over 3.5% of them singletons. This specimen consisted of PBMCs, obtained 15 days after the yellow fever booster vaccination. The origin of the receptors is a man younger than 35 who received the YFV17D yellow fever vaccine. Each CDR3 is given without its conserved first and last residue. Fields, in order: V gene, J gene, CDR3 protein.

>TRBV7-8|TRBJ1-6
ASSLLPRGQGLRSPLH
>TRBV4-3|TRBJ2-1
ASSQGTSGGAHEQF
>TRBV7-6|TRBJ2-3
ASSPRLAGVASSTDTQY
>TRBV18|TRBJ2-5
ASSPDLQETQY
>TRBV7-9|TRBJ2-3
ASSPVVDTQY
>TRBV14|TRBJ2-7
ASSLGPLTPEQY
>TRBV5-1|TRBJ1-2
ASSLGGNYGYT
>TRBV11-2|TRBJ2-3
ASSLRESDTQY
>TRBV4-3|TRBJ2-1
ASSPGTSAYNEQF
>TRBV6-5|TRBJ2-4
ATAGGPESKNIQY
>TRBV5-1|TRBJ2-4
ASSLTGGEKNIQY
>TRBV28|TRBJ1-5
ASKGGTSNQPQH
>TRBV7-6|TRBJ1-4
ASSAPRQGATNEKLF
>TRBV7-8|TRBJ2-7
ASSDNYEQY
>TRBV5-1|TRBJ2-2
ASSSGRGLNTGELF
>TRBV6-1|TRBJ1-4
ASRNGRSATNEKLF
>TRBV7-7|TRBJ2-5
ASSLGIAGQETQY
>TRBV12-3/TRBV12-4|TRBJ2-2
ASRPTGLDGELF